Listed below are T cell receptor beta chains from one sample, sequenced in a study of lymphopenia after photon versus proton radiotherapy. Only in-frame clones appear in the TCRdb table, and some are missing; sequencing was by immunoSEQ multiplex PCR. The sample contains 45,000 to 65,000 clones, roughly 90% of which appear only once. This specimen was peripheral blood, taken from a patient treated with photon-based radiotherapy. These receptors all stem from a woman aged 40 to 50 with cholangiocarcinoma. The CDR3 runs from the conserved cysteine through the conserved F or W. A D gene is named only where the DNA matches it firmly. Clone size is stated in some rows and not others, as once, few, many or a class when expanded.

>TRBJ1-6|few|TRBV18|-
TGTGCCAGCTCACCGGTAGATAATTCACCCCTCCACTTT
CASSPVDNSPLHF
>TRBJ1-4|-|TRBV7-9|-
TGTGCCAGCAGCTTAGGGGTGAGCGAAAATGAAAAACTGTTTTTT
CASSLGVSENEKLFF
>TRBJ1-5|-|TRBV6-1|-
TGTGCCAGCAGGTCGGGGACTCGGCAGCCCCAGCATTTT
CASRSGTRQPQHF
>TRBJ2-7|medium-sized|TRBV19|-
TGTGCCAGAGGGCCCCCGGGATCAGTCTCCTACGAGCAGTACTTC
CARGPPGSVSYEQYF
>TRBJ2-2|-|TRBV10-1|-
TGCGCCAGCAGTACCACGAACACCGGGGAGCTGTTTTTT
CASSTTNTGELFF
>TRBJ2-7|-|TRBV10-1|TRBD1
TGCGCCAGCAGTGAGTCGGGCAGGGGGCTCCACGAGCAGTACTTC
CASSESGRGLHEQYF
>TRBJ2-5|-|TRBV18|-
TGTGCCAGCTCACCCCCGGAGGGGATTCAGACCCAGTACTTC
CASSPPEGIQTQYF
>TRBJ1-4|-|TRBV15|TRBD1
TGTGCCACCAGCAGAGATGGGACAGGCCTGGCTAATGAAAAACTGTTTTTT
CATSRDGTGLANEKLFF
>TRBJ1-4|-|TRBV7-9|TRBD1
TGTGCCAGCAGCCCCGACAGGGGAGATGAAAAACTGTTTTTT
CASSPDRGDEKLFF
>TRBJ1-2|-|TRBV19|-
TGTGCCAGTAGTACCCAACTTCCCGCCGGGACAATAGTGGGCTACACCTTC
CASSTQLPAGTIVGYTF
>TRBJ2-7|-|TRBV11-3|TRBD1
TGTGCCAGCAGCTTAGGGGACAGCTACGAGCAGTACTTC
CASSLGDSYEQYF
>TRBJ1-1|-|TRBV7-9|-
TGTGCCAGCAGCTTAGGGGTTCCGAACACTGAAGCTTTCTTT
CASSLGVPNTEAFF
>TRBJ2-1|-|TRBV5-8|TRBD2
TGTGCCAGCACCATACCGGGACTAGCGGAAAGGAGCTCCTACAATGAGCAGTTCTTC
CASTIPGLAERSSYNEQFF
>TRBJ1-5|-|TRBV28|TRBD1
TGTGCCAGCAGCTCAATCGACAGGGTGGGCAATCAGCCCCAGCATTTT
CASSSIDRVGNQPQHF
>TRBJ1-1|-|TRBV28|TRBD1
TGTGCCAGCAGCCGAACCGGGACAGGGGTTTTTGAAGCTTTCTTT
CASSRTGTGVFEAFF
>TRBJ1-4|-|TRBV6-6|-
TGTGCCAGCAGTTACAGGGGGATTAATGAAAAACTGTTTTTT
CASSYRGINEKLFF
>TRBJ2-1|-|TRBV18|-
TGTGCCAGCTCACCCTTAGGGAACAATGAGCAGTTCTTC
CASSPLGNNEQFF
>TRBJ1-6|-|TRBV6-1|TRBD1
TGTGCCAGCAGCTACGGACAGGGGGAGTCACCCCTCCACTTT
CASSYGQGESPLHF
>TRBJ1-4|-|TRBV28|TRBD1
TGTGCCAGCAGTTTCACAGGGGAAATCAGGTCTAATGAAAAACTGTTTTTT
CASSFTGEIRSNEKLFF